This TCR beta chain is from a study of PD-1 blockade in classical Hodgkin lymphoma. Study-wide points: Newly diagnosed patients had baseline TCR diversity that was reportedly lower than that of healthy donors.

Sequencing used immunoSEQ multiplex PCR; TCRdb keeps in-frame clones, though not all of them. The repertoire holds 20,000 to 25,000 clones, with about 94% as singletons. Details on this clone: Its antigen is unidentified. The junction departs from germline at one end; a sequencing error may be responsible.

Documented time point: newly diagnosed, previously untreated cHL patient sample. Untreated, newly diagnosed classical Hodgkin lymphoma PBMCs served for comparison. The CDR3 is 13 residues long. CDR1 and CDR2 (germline): GTSNPN, SVGIG (reference sequence). This sequence joins TRBV30 and TRBJ1-5; TRBD1 matches 7 bases. The receptor was derived from a human donor with classical Hodgkin lymphoma. The sequencing input was peripheral blood mononuclear cells (PBMCs). This CDR3 is CAWSGDSQSAPAF. Written as DNA, the CDR3 is TGTGCCTGGAGTGGGGACAGTCAATCAGCCCCAGCATTT.